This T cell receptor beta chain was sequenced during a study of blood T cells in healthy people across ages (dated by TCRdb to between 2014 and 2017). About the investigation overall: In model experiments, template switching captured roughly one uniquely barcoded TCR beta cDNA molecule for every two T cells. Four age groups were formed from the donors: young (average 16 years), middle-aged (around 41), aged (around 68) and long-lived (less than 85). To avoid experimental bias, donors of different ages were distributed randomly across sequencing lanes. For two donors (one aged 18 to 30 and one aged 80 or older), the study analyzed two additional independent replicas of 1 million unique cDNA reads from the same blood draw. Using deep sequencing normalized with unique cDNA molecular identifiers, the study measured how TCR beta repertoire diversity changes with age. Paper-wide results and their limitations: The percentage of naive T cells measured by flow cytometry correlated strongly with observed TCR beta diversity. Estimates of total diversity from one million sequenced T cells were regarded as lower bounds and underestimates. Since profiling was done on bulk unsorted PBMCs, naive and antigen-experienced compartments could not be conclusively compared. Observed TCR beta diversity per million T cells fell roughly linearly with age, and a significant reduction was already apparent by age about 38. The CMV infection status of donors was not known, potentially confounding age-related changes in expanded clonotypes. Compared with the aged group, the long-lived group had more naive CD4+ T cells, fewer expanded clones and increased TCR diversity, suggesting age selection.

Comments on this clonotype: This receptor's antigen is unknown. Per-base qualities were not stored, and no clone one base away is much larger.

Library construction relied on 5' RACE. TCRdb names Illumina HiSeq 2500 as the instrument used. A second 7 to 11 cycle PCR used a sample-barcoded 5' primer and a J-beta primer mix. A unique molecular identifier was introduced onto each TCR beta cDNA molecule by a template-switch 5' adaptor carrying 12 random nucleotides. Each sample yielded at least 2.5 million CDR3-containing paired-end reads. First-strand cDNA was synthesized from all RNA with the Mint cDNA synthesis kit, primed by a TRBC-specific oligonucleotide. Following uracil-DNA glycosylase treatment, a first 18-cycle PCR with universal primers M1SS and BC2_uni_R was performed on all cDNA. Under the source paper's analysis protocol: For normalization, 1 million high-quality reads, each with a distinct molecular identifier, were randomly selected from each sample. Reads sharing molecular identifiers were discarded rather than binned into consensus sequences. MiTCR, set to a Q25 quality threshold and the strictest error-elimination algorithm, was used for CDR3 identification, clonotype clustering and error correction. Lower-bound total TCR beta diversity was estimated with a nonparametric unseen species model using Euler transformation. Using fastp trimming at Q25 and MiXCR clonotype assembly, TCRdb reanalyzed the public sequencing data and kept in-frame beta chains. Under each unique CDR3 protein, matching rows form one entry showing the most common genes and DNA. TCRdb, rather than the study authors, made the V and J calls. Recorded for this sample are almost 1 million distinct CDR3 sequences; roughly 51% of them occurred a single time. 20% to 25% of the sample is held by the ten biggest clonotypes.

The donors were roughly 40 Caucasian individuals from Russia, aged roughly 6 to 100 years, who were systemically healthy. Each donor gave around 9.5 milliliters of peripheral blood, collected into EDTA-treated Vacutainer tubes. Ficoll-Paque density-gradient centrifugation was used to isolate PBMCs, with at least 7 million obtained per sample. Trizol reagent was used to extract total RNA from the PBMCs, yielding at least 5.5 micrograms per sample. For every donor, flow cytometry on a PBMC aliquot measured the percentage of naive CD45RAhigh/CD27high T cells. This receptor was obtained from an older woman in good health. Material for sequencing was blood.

This receptor carries the CDR3 CASSYQRENTGELFF. DNA sequence: TGTGCCAGCAGTTACCAGCGGGAGAACACCGGGGAGCTGTTTTTT. The chain links TRBV6-6 with TRBJ2-2; TRBD2 fits 7 bases in the junction. The CDR3 runs 15 residues from the cysteine to the phenylalanine. Only the CDR3 DNA is retained, 45 bases long and in frame from the first base. From the germline V gene (reference sequence), CDR1 is MNHNY and CDR2 is SVGAGI. Trimmed from V: 2 bases; trimmed from J: 1 base; junction bases lacking a gene match: 1.